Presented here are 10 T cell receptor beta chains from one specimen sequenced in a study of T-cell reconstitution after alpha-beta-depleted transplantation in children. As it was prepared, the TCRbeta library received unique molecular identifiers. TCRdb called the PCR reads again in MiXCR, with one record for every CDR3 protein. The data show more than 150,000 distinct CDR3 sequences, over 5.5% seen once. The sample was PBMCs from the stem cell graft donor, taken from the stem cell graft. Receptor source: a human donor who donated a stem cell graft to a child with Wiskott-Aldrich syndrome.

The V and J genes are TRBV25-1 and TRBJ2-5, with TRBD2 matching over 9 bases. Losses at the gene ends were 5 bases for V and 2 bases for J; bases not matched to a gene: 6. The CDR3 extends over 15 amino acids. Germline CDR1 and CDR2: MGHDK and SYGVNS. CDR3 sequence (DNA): TGTGCCAGCAGTTCTCTAGCGGGGATACAAGAGACCCAGTACTTC. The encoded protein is CASSSLAGIQETQYF.

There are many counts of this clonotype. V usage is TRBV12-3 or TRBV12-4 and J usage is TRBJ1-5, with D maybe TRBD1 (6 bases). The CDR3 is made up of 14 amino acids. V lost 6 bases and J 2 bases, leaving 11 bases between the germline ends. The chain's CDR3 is CASRSGQRNQPQHF. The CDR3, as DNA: TGTGCCAGCAGGTCCGGACAGCGCAATCAGCCCCAGCATTTT.

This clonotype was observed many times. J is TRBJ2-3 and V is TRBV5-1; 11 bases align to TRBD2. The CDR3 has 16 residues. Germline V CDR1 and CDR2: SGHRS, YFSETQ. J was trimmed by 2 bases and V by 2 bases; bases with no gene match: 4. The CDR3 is CASSLNSGGATDTQYF. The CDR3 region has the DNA TGCGCCAGCAGCTTAAATAGCGGGGGGGCCACAGATACGCAGTATTTT.

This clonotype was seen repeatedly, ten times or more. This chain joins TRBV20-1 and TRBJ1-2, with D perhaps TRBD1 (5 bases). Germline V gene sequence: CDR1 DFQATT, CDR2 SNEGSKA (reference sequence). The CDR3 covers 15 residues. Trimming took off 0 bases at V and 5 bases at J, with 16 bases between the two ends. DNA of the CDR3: TGCAGTGCTAGAGATCCCAGGCAGGGACTGTATGGCTACACCTTC. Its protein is CSARDPRQGLYGYTF.

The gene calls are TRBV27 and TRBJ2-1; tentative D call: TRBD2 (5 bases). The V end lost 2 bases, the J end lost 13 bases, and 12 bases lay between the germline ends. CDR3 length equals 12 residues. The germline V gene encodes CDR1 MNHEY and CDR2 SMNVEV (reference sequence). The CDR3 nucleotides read TGTGCCAGCAGTTTAAATATTCGGGATCAGTTCTTC. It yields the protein CASSLNIRDQFF.

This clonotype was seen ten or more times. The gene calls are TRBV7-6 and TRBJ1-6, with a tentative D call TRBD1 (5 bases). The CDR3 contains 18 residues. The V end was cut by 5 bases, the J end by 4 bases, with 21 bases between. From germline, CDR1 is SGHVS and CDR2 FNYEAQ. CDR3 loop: CASSLHPWDGIYNSPLHF. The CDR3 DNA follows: TGTGCCAGCAGCCTACACCCTTGGGACGGCATATATAATTCACCCCTCCACTTT.

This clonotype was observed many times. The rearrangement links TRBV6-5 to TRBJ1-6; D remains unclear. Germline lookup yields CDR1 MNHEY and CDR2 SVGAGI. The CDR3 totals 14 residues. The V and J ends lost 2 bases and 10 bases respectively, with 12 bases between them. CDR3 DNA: TGTGCCAGCAGTTACACTGGGTTTGGGTCACCCCTCCACTTT. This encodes CASSYTGFGSPLHF.

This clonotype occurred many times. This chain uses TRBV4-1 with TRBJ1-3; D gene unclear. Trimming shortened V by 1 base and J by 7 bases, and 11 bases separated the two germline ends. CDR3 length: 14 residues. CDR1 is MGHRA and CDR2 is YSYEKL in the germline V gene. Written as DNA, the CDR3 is TGCGCCAGCAGCCAAGGCCCCGCCGGGAACACCATATATTTT. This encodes CASSQGPAGNTIYF.

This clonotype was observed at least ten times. The CDR3 nucleotides are TGTGCCACCAACGGAGGACAGAACCACAATGAGCAGTTCTTC. Translation: CATNGGQNHNEQFF. The rearrangement links TRBV24-1 to TRBJ2-1; weak D call: TRBD1 (6 bases). Germline CDR1 KGHDR, CDR2 SFDVKD. The CDR3 covers 14 residues. Trimming took off 8 bases at V and 5 bases at J, with 15 bases between the two ends.

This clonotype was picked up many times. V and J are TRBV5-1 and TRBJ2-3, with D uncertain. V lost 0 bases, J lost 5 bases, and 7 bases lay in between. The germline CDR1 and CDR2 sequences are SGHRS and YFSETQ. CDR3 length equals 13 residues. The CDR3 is CASSLVAQDTQYF. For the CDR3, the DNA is TGCGCCAGCAGCTTGGTGGCACAAGATACGCAGTATTTT.